This T cell receptor beta chain comes out of a study of T cells after yellow fever vaccination. Study information: Where fractions had low cell numbers, libraries were prepared from them with the SMART-Seq v4 Ultra Low Input RNA kit.

They built TCR cDNA with 5'RACE template switching, a step that put in a universal primer site and UMIs. One entry per CDR3 protein, called by TCRdb with MiXCR from the 5' RACE reads. The sample includes hundreds of thousands of distinct CDR3 sequences, 13% of them seen just once. This CDR3 has 15 amino acids. The ends lost 0 bases at V and 8 bases at J; junction bases unmatched: 5. Germline V CDR1 and CDR2: SGHRS, YFSETQ. The receptor was derived from a man aged 30-40 years who received the YFV17D yellow fever vaccine. The V and J genes are TRBV5-1 and TRBJ2-1; 10 bases map to TRBD2. The sequences come from PBMCs, collected on the day of the yellow fever booster vaccination. CDR3 sequence reads: CASSLVLAGVHEQFF. CDR3 nucleotides: TGCGCCAGCAGCTTGGTTCTAGCGGGAGTCCATGAGCAGTTCTTC.